This T cell receptor beta chain was captured in a study of T cell changes during pregnancy in multiple sclerosis. Assay: immunoSEQ multiplex PCR; the TCRdb copy retains only in-frame clones and omits some. The sample has tens of thousands of clones; roughly nine tenths are singletons. Germline assignment: CDR1 SQVTM and CDR2 ANQGSEA. Unmatched junction bases numbered 6, after V lost 4 bases and J lost 0 bases. The length of the CDR3 is 15 residues. The input for sequencing was CD8+ T cells from peripheral blood mononuclear cells, taken before pregnancy. This receptor was obtained from a female donor with multiple sclerosis, enrolled in a pregnancy study. This chain uses TRBV29-1 with TRBJ2-3, with 8 bases matching TRBD1. For the CDR3, the DNA is TGCAGCGTTGTGGCACAGGGGGATAGCACAGATACGCAGTATTTT. Protein product: CSVVAQGDSTDTQYF.